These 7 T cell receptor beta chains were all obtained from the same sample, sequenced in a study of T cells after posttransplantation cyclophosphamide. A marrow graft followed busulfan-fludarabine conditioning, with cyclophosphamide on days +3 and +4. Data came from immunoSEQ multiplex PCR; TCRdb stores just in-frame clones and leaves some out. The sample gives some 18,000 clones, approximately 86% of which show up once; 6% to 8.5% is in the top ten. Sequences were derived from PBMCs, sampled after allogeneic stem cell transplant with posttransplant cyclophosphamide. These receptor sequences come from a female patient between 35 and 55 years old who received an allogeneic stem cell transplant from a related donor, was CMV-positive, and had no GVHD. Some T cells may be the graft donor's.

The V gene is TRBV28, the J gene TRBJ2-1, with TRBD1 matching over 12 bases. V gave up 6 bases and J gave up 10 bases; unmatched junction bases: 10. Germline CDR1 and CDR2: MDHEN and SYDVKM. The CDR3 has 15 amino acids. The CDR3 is CASSSAGTGGREQFF. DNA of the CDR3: TGTGCCAGCAGCTCGGCCGGGACAGGGGGCAGGGAGCAGTTCTTC.

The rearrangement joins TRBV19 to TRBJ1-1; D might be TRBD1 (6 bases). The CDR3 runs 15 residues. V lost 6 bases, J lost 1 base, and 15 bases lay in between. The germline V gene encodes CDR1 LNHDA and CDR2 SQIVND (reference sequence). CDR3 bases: TGTGCCAGTAGCAGGGGATCGACCCCGAACACTGAAGCTTTCTTT. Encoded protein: CASSRGSTPNTEAFF.

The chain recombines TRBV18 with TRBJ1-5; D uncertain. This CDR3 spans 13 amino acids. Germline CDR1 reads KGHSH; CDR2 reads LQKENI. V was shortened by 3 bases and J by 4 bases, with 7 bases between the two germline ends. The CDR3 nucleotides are TGTGCCAGCTCACCGGGCCGTAATCAGCCCCAGCATTTT. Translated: CASSPGRNQPQHF.

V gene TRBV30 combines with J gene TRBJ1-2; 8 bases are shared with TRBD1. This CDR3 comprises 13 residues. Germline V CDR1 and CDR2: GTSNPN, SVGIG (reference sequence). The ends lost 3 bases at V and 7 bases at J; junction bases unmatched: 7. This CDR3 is CAWRKDRAIGYTF. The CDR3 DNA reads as TGTGCCTGGAGAAAGGACAGGGCTATTGGCTACACCTTC.

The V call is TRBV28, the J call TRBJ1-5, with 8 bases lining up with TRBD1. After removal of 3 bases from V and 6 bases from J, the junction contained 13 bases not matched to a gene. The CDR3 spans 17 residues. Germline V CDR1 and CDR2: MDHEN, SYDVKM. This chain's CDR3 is CASSLSGTGGRSQPQHF. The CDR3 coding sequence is TGTGCCAGCAGTTTGTCCGGAACAGGGGGTCGGAGTCAGCCCCAGCATTTT.

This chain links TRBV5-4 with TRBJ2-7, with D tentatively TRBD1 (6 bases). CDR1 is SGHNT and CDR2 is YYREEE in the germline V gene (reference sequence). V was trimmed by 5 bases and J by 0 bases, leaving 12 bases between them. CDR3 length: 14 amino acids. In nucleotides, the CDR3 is TGTGCCAGCAGTAGAAGGGGGAGCTCCTACGAGCAGTACTTC. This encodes CASSRRGSSYEQYF.

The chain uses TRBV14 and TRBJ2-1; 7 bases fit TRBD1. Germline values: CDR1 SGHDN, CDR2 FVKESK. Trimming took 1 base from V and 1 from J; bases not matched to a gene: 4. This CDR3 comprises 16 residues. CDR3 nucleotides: TGTGCCAGCAGCCAAGCCAGGGGGTTTTCCTACAATGAGCAGTTCTTC. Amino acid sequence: CASSQARGFSYNEQFF.